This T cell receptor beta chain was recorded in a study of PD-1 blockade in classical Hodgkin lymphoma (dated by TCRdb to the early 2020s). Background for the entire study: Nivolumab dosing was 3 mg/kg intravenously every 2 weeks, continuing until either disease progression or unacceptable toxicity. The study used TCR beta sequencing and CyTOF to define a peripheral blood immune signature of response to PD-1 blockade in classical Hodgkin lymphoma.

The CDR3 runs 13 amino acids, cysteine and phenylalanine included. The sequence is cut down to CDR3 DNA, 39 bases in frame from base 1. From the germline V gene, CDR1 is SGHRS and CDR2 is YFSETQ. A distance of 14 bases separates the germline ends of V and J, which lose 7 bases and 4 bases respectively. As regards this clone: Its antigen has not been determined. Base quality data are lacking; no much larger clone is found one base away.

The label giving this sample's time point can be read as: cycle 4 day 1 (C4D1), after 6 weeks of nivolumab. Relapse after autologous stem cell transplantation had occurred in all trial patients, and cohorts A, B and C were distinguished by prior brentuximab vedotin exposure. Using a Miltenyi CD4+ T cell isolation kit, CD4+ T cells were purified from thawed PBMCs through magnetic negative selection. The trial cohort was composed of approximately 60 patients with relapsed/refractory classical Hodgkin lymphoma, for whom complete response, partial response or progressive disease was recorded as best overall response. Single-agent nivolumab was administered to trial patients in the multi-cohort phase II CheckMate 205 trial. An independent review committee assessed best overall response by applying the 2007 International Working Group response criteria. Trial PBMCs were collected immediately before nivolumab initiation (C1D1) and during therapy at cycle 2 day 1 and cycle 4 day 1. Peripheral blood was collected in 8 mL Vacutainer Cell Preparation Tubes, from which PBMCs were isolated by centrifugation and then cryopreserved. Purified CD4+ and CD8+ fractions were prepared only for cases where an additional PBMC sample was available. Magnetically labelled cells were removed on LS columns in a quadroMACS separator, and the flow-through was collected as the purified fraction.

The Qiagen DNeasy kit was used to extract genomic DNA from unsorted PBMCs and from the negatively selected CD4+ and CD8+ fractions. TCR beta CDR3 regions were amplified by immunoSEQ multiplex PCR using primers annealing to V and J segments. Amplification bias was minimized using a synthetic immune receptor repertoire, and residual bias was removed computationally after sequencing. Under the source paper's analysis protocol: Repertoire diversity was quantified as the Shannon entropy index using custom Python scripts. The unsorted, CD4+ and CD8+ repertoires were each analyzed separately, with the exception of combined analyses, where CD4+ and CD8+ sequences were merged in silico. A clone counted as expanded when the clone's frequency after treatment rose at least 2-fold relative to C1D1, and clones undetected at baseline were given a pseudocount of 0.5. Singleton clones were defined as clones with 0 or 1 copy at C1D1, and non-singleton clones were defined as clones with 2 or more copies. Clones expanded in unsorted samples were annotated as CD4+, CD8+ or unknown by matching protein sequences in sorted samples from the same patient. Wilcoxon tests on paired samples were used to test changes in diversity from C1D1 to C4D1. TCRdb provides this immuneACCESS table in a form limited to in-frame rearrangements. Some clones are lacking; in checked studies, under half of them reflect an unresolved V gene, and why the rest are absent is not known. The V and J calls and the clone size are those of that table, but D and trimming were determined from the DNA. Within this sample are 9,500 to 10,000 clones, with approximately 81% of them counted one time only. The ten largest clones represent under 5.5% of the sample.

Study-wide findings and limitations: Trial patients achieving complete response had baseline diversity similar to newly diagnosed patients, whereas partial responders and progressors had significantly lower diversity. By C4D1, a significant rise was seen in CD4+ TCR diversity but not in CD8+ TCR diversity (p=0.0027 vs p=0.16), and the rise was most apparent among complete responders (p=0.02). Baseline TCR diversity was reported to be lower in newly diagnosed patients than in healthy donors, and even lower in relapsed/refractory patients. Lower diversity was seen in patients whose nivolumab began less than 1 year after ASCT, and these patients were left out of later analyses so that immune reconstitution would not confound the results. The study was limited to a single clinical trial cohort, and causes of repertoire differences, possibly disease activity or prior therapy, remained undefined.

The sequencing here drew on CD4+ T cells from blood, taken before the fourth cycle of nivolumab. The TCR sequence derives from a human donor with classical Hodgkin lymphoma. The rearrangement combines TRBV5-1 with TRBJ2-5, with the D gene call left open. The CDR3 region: CASHNSGRETQYF. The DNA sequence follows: TGCGCCAGCCACAATTCCGGTCGAGAGACCCAGTACTTC.